Sequencing of this TCR beta chain was carried out in a study of graft-versus-host responses after intestinal transplantation. About this clone itself: Its antigen is currently unknown.

Trimming cost V 5 bases and J 5 bases; bases outside gene matches: 2. Germline loops: CDR1 MNHEY, CDR2 SMNVEV (reference sequence). The CDR3 has 12 residues. Profiled with immunoSEQ multiplex PCR; TCRdb holds only in-frame clones, not every one. The sample carries roughly 73,000 clones, 80% to 90% recorded once. The chain carries TRBV27 and TRBJ1-1, with 7 bases fitting TRBD1. Sequencing was performed on unstimulated CD8+ T cells sorted from spleen or lymph node cells, taken before transplant. The TCR was taken from a human donor who was the organ donor for an intestinal transplant. CDR3 protein: CASSPQGTEAFF. In nucleotides, the CDR3 is TGTGCCAGCAGTCCACAGGGGACTGAAGCTTTCTTT.